What follows describes a single T cell receptor (beta chain). Original data processing: Researchers report that nucleated cell counts were estimated from reference gene primer amplification. Only in-frame clones appear in the TCRdb table, and some are missing; sequencing was by immunoSEQ multiplex PCR. V and J calls and clone size come straight from that table; D and trimming were deduced from the DNA. The data hold around 100,000 clones, with 75% to 90% observed a single time. The data derive from a study of blood T cell repertoires in COVID-19. This CDR3 region has 12 residues. V was cut by 6 bases and J by 2 bases, with 6 bases left in between.

This sequence originates from an elderly man with acute or convalescent COVID-19. Material: peripheral blood. The gene calls are TRBV12-3 or TRBV12-4 and TRBJ2-3; D is unresolved. The CDR3 nucleotides read TGTGCCAGCAGCTTCCTCACAGATACGCAGTATTTT. Its protein product is CASSFLTDTQYF.